This T cell receptor beta chain was obtained from a study of T cell responses to AZD1222 COVID-19 vaccine. Regarding the study as a whole: Repertoires were obtained solely post-peak T cell response. Spike regions recognized by vaccine-associated CD4 TCRs spanned the protein, led by 160-218 and 743-854. White British people made up most donors, females outnumbered males, and clonal diversity was possibly underestimated. Close to half of all spike-specific TCRs reportedly target regions of the variants that are unmutated.

This CDR3 has 14 residues. Clones were sequenced by immunoSEQ multiplex PCR, and TCRdb holds only the in-frame ones, with some missing. The data show 140,000 or so clones, approximately 93% seen once. Regarding this clone: Its antigen is undetermined.

J is TRBJ1-2 and V is TRBV21-1; the D segment call TRBD1 is taken from the table without a DNA check. TRBV21-1 is assigned pseudogene status. The sequence came from an adult who had recovered from COVID-19. The sample consisted of peripheral blood, taken after recovery from COVID-19. CDR3 nucleotides: TGTGCCAGCAGCAAGAGGGGGTCTGGCTATGGCTACACCTTC. This gives the protein CASSKRGSGYGYTF.